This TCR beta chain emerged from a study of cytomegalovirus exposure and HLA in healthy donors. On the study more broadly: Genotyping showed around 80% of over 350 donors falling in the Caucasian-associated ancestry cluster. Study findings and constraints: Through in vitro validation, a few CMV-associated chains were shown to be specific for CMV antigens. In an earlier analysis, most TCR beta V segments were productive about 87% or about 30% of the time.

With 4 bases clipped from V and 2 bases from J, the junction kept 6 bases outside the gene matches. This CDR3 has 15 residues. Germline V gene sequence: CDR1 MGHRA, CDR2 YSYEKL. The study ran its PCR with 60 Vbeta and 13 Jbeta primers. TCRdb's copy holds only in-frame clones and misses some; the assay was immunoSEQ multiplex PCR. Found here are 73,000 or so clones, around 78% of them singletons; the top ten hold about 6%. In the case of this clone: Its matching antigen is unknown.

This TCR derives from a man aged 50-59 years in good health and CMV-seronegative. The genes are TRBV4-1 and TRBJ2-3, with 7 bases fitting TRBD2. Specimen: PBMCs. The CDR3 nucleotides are TGCGCCAGCAGCCCCCGGGACTACTTCACAGATACGCAGTATTTT. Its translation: CASSPRDYFTDTQYF.